Presented here are 12 T cell receptor beta chains from one specimen sequenced in a study of CD8 T cells in Susac syndrome. RNA, at roughly 0.5 to 1 ug, was reverse transcribed with random hexamers. TCRdb re-analysed the immunoSEQ multiplex PCR reads in MiXCR, keeping a single row per CDR3 protein. The sample contains 120,000 to 150,000 distinct CDR3 sequences, approximately 93% of which appear only once. Sequenced input: CD8+ T cells from PBMCs. These receptors all come from a human donor in good health.

This chain links TRBV12-3 or TRBV12-4 with TRBJ1-1; no definite D call. The ends were cut back, 3 bases at V and 0 bases at J, with 8 bases in the middle. This CDR3 is 14 amino acids long. The chain's CDR3 is CASSFLGVNTEAFF. The CDR3 region has the DNA TGTGCCAGCAGTTTTTTGGGTGTGAACACTGAAGCTTTCTTT.

The chain is built from TRBV29-1 and TRBJ1-1; 8 positions match TRBD1. The CDR3 spans 12 residues. The V gene end was trimmed by 5 bases and the J gene end by 5 bases; junction bases not matched to a gene: 4. Germline V gives CDR1 SQVTM, CDR2 ANQGSEA. CDR3 residues: CSVTGGSTEAFF. The CDR3 DNA is TGCAGCGTTACAGGGGGAAGTACTGAAGCTTTCTTT. The full variable domain, with the rest looked up from reference TRBV29-1 and TRBJ1-1, is SAVISQKPSRDICQRGTSLTIQCQVDSQVTMMFWYRQQPGQSLTLIATANQGSEATYESGFVIDKFPISRPNLTFSTLTVSNMSPEDSSIYLCSVTGGSTEAFFGQGTRLTVV.

This chain connects TRBV7-9 to TRBJ2-1; D ambiguous. The germline gives CDR1 SEHNR, CDR2 FQNEAQ (reference sequence). The germline V and J ends were trimmed by 6 bases and 8 bases, with 11 bases remaining between them. The length of the CDR3 is 12 residues. CDR3: CASSLGWDEQFF. The CDR3 region has the DNA TGTGCCAGCAGTCTGGGTTGGGATGAGCAGTTCTTC.

V is TRBV6-1 and J is TRBJ2-7; D perhaps matches TRBD2 (6 bases). Germline CDR1 MNHNS, CDR2 SASEGT. The V gene lost 2 bases and the J gene lost 2 bases, with 16 bases spanning the gap. The CDR3 length is 16 residues. The chain's CDR3 is CASSESSRRGAYEQYF. CDR3 nucleotide sequence: TGTGCCAGCAGTGAATCAAGTCGGAGGGGCGCCTACGAGCAGTACTTC.

This chain connects TRBV20-1 to TRBJ2-1, with TRBD2 as a possible D gene (6 bases). Trimming stripped 5 bases from V and 7 bases from J, with 18 bases between. Germline V lookup: CDR1 DFQATT, CDR2 SNEGSKA (reference sequence). The CDR3 runs to 14 residues. CDR3 in DNA: TGCAGTGCTCCCCGTGACGGGAGAGGGAATGAGCAGTTCTTC. This codes for CSAPRDGRGNEQFF.

J is TRBJ2-1 and V is TRBV9; 8 nucleotides line up with TRBD2. CDR3 length: 16 residues. Looked up from germline, CDR1 is SGDLS and CDR2 is YYNGEE. V shed 0 bases, J shed 8 bases, and the junction held 10 bases outside the gene matches. As DNA, the CDR3 is TGTGCCAGCAGCGTAGATCAGCGGGAGACGTTTGATGAGCAGTTCTTC. Protein: CASSVDQRETFDEQFF.

The V call is TRBV12-3 or TRBV12-4, the J call TRBJ2-7; D ambiguous. The length of the CDR3 is 15 residues. Between the trimmed V and J ends, which lost 2 bases and 1 base, there was a span of 12 bases. CDR3 bases: TGTGCCAGCAGTTTAAAAGGCCTAACTTCCTACGAGCAGTACTTC. Its protein product is CASSLKGLTSYEQYF.

The chain carries TRBV27 and TRBJ1-1; the D gene is possibly TRBD1 (5 bases). CDR1 MNHEY and CDR2 SMNVEV come from the germline V gene (reference sequence). Trimming took 8 bases from V and 4 from J, leaving 20 bases between them. This CDR3 contains 15 residues. The CDR3 protein is CASVRIRAGSTEAFF. CDR3 sequence (DNA): TGTGCCAGCGTACGGATCAGGGCCGGCTCCACTGAAGCTTTCTTT.

V usage is TRBV13 and J usage is TRBJ1-1; no clear D gene. V lost 6 bases, J lost 3 bases, and 5 bases lay in between. CDR3 length equals 11 residues. From germline, CDR1 is PRHDT and CDR2 FYEKMQ (reference sequence). For the CDR3, the DNA is TGTGCCAGCAGTTGGGACACTGAAGCTTTCTTT. Translation gives CASSWDTEAFF.

The J gene is TRBJ2-3, the V gene TRBV5-4; D is uncertain. There are 14 residues in the CDR3. V was trimmed by 7 bases and J by 4 bases, leaving 16 bases between them. Looked up from germline, CDR1 is SGHNT and CDR2 is YYREEE (reference sequence). The CDR3 region is CASADQYVPDTQYF. The CDR3 DNA is TGTGCCAGCGCCGACCAGTACGTCCCAGATACGCAGTATTTT.

This chain joins TRBV9 and TRBJ1-1; D call uncertain. Germline lookup yields CDR1 SGDLS and CDR2 YYNGEE. V was cut by 5 bases and J by 1 base, with 9 bases left in between. This CDR3 has 13 residues. CDR3 protein: CASRPVENTEAFF. The CDR3 bases are TGTGCCAGCAGGCCGGTCGAGAACACTGAAGCTTTCTTT.

This clonotype has only a few counts. The gene calls are TRBV12-3 or TRBV12-4 and TRBJ2-5, with 8 bases fitting TRBD2. The trim removed 1 base at V and 5 bases at J, leaving 0 bases unmatched. This CDR3 has 13 residues. The DNA of the CDR3 is TGTGCCAGCAGTTTAGGCGGGGGGGAGACCCAGTACTTC. Its protein product is CASSLGGGETQYF.